This TCR beta chain comes out of a study of vaccination and CD4 T cells after COVID-19. Study-wide context: Overlapping spike peptides from SARS-CoV-2, HCoV-NL63, HCoV-OC43 and HCoV-229E served to stimulate the cells.

Cultured CD4+ T cells had their DNA profiled by the Oncomine TCR Beta short-read assay. Scientists extracted genomic DNA from CD4+ T cells grown in culture. TCRdb re-derived calls from the PCR reads in MiXCR, one entry per CDR3 protein. Among tens of thousands of distinct CDR3 sequences listed, around 28% were seen once. This CDR3 spans 15 amino acids. CDR1 MNHNS and CDR2 SASEGT come from the germline V gene. The junction had 7 bases not matched to a gene; V was cut back by 5 bases and J by 8 bases. This clonotype was detected only a few times. Its target is unknown. Time point noted: late sampling 161 to 241 days after vaccination in a few convalescent patients. Treatment specified: approximately nine-day PBMC culture with coronavirus spike peptide pools or control peptides (ViraFEST assay). Expanded clonotypes were found by TCR sequencing after peptide-pool stimulation (ViraFEST).

The sample in question was CD4+ T cells from blood, cultured in vitro, obtained about 7 months after SARS-CoV-2 vaccination. The TCR comes from a human donor who had recovered from COVID-19. The chain has TRBV6-1 and TRBJ2-1, with 12 bases that match TRBD1. The CDR3 nucleotides are TGTGCCAGCAGTCCCCGGGACAGGGGGCGCGATGAGCAGTTCTTC. Protein sequence: CASSPRDRGRDEQFF.